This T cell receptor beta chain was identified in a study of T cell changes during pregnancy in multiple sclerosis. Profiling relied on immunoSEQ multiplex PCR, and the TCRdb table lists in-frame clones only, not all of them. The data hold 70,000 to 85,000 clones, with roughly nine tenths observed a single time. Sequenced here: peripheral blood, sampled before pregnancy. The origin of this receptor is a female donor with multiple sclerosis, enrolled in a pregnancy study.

CDR3 DNA: TGCAGCGTTGAAGATCTACAGGGCATTAACTATGGCTACACCTTC. Translation: CSVEDLQGINYGYTF. The rearrangement uses TRBV29-1 and TRBJ1-2; a weak D match, TRBD1 (6 bases). V lost 0 bases, J lost 1 base, and 12 bases lay in between. CDR3 length equals 15 residues. In germline, CDR1 is SQVTM, CDR2 ANQGSEA.